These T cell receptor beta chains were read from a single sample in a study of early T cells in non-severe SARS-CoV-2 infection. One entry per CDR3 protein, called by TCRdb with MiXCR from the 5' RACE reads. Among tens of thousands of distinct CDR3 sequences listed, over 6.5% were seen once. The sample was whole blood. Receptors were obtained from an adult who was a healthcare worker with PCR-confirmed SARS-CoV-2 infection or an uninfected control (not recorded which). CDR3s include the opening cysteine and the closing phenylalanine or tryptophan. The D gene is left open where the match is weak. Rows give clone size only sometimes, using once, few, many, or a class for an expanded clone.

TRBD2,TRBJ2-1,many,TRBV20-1,CSARDLRTSARHNEQFF,TGCAGTGCTAGAGACCTGCGGACTAGCGCCCGTCACAATGAGCAGTTCTTC
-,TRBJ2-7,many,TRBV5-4,CASSLGVGRIDYEQYF,TGTGCCAGCAGCTTGGGGGTGGGGAGGATCGACTACGAGCAGTACTTC
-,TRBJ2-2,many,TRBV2,CASSEAEIGELFF,TGTGCCAGCAGTGAAGCTGAGATCGGGGAGCTGTTTTTT
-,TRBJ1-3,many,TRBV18,CASSPRTVSGNTIYF,TGTGCCAGCTCACCACGGACGGTTTCTGGAAACACCATATATTTT
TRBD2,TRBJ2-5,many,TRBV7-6,CASSHLAGDRETQYF,TGTGCCAGCAGCCACTTAGCGGGAGACCGAGAGACCCAGTACTTC
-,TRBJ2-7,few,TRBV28,CAIRRDGEQYF,TGTGCTATTAGGCGGGACGGCGAGCAGTACTTC
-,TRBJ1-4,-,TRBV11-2,CASSLGEGEKLFF,TGTGCCAGCAGCTTAGGAGAGGGGGAAAAACTGTTTTTT
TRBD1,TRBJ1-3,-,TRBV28,CASSLNPQGAGNTIYF,TGTGCCAGCAGTTTAAATCCGCAGGGGGCTGGAAACACCATATATTTT
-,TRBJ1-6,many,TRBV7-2,CASSLGIGGNSPLHF,TGTGCCAGCAGCTTGGGAATAGGTGGCAATTCACCCCTCCACTTT
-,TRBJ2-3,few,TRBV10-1,CASSGIGRTDTQYF,TGCGCCAGCAGTGGGATAGGGCGCACAGATACGCAGTATTTT
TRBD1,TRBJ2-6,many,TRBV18,CASSPGTGMAGANVLTF,TGTGCCAGCTCACCTGGGACAGGGATGGCTGGGGCCAACGTCCTGACTTTC
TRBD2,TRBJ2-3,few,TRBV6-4,CASSGLAGADTQYF,TGTGCCAGCAGTGGACTAGCGGGAGCAGATACGCAGTATTTT
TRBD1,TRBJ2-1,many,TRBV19,CASSIQTGTNEQFF,TGTGCCAGTAGTATACAGACAGGGACCAATGAGCAGTTCTTC
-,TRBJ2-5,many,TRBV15,CATSSGYREGVGTQYF,TGTGCCACCAGCAGTGGTTACAGGGAGGGGGTTGGGACCCAGTACTTC
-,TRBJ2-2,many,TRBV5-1,CASKREVWNTGELFF,TGCGCCAGCAAAAGGGAGGTATGGAACACCGGGGAGCTGTTTTTT
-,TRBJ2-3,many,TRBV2,CASSEGGFTDTQYF,TGTGCCAGCAGTGAAGGGGGGTTCACAGATACGCAGTATTTT
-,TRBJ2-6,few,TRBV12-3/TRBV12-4,CASSPDGRILSGANVLTF,TGTGCCAGCAGTCCCGACGGGCGTATTTTATCTGGGGCCAACGTCCTGACTTTC
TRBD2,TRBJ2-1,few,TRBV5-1,CASSLTGTSGRGEQFF,TGCGCCAGCAGCTTGACCGGGACTAGCGGGAGGGGTGAGCAGTTCTTC
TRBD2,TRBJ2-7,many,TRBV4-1,CASSQEGGSYEQYF,TGCGCCAGCAGCCAAGAGGGAGGGTCCTACGAGCAGTACTTC
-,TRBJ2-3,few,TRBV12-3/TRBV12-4,CASSYGTPGGDTQYF,TGTGCCAGCAGTTACGGGACCCCTGGGGGGGATACGCAGTATTTT
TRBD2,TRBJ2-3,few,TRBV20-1,CSAPVLAGWGDTQYF,TGCAGTGCTCCTGTGCTAGCGGGATGGGGAGATACGCAGTATTTT
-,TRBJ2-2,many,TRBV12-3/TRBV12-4,CASSSLEGTGELFF,TGTGCCAGCAGTTCCCTGGAGGGAACCGGGGAGCTGTTTTTT
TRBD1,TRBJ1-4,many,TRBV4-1,CATRDRGSSNEKLFF,TGCGCCACAAGGGACAGGGGGTCATCTAATGAAAAACTGTTTTTT
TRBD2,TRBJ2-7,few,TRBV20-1,CSVLSSGRFYEQYF,TGCAGTGTCCTTAGCAGCGGGAGATTCTACGAGCAGTACTTC
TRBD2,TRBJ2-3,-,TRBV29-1,CSAERSGSSDTQYF,TGCAGCGCCGAAAGAAGCGGGAGTTCGGATACGCAGTATTTT
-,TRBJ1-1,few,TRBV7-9,CASSPRQELNTEAFF,TGTGCCAGCAGCCCGCGACAGGAGTTGAACACTGAAGCTTTCTTT
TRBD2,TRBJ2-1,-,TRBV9,CASSVAGTSGKSPYNVQFF,TGTGCCAGCAGCGTCGCCGGGACTAGCGGGAAGTCCCCCTACAATGTGCAGTTCTTC
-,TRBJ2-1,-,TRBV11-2,CASSLERSSHNEQFF,TGTGCCAGCAGCTTAGAACGGAGCTCGCACAATGAGCAGTTCTTC
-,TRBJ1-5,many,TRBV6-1,CASGETGTKIHQPQHF,TGTGCCAGCGGCGAAACCGGGACAAAAATTCATCAGCCCCAGCATTTT
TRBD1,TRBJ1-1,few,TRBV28,CASSWRTGTGKNTEAFF,TGTGCCAGCAGTTGGCGGACCGGGACAGGAAAGAACACTGAAGCTTTCTTT
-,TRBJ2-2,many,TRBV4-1,CASSQEMTGPRLFF,TGCGCCAGCAGCCAAGAAATGACCGGTCCTCGGCTGTTTTTT
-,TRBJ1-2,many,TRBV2,CASSERQVYGYTF,TGTGCCAGCAGTGAGCGGCAGGTCTATGGCTACACCTTC
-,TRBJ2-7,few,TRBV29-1,CSASWGEYEQYF,TGCAGCGCAAGTTGGGGCGAGTACGAGCAGTACTTC
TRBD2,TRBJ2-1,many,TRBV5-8,CASSPILATGEQFF,TGTGCCAGCAGCCCGATACTAGCGACTGGTGAGCAGTTCTTC
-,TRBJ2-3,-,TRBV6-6,CASTLQGLDTDTQYF,TGTGCCAGCACCCTACAGGGACTCGACACAGATACGCAGTATTTT
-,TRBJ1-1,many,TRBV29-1,CSVDEMDTQKAFF,TGCAGCGTTGACGAAATGGACACCCAAAAAGCTTTCTTT
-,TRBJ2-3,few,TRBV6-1,CASIKGAGETDTQYF,TGTGCCAGCATCAAGGGGGCGGGAGAAACAGATACGCAGTATTTT
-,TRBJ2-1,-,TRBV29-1,CSAPAGQGMSEQFF,TGCAGCGCCCCTGCCGGACAAGGGATGAGTGAGCAGTTCTTC
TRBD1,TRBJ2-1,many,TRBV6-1,CASSERQGEYNEQFF,TGTGCCAGCAGTGAACGACAGGGGGAATACAATGAGCAGTTCTTC
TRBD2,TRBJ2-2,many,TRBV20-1,CSAREGGSTGELFF,TGCAGTGCTAGGGAGGGAGGGAGCACCGGGGAGCTGTTTTTT
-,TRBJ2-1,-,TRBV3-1,CASSQETEQFF,TGTGCCAGCAGCCAAGAGACTGAGCAGTTCTTC
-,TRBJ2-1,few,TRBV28,CASSPTTSSYNEQFF,TGTGCCAGCAGTCCAACTACGAGCTCCTACAATGAGCAGTTCTTC
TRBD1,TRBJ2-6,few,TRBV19,CASTKQGAITGANVLTF,TGTGCCAGTACCAAACAGGGGGCGATCACTGGGGCCAACGTCCTGACTTTC
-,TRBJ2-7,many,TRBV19,CASSMVPAGEQYF,TGTGCCAGTAGTATGGTCCCAGCGGGCGAGCAGTACTTC
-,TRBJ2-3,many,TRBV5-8,CAITGRRYTDTQYF,TGTGCCATAACGGGACGGAGGTACACAGATACGCAGTATTTT
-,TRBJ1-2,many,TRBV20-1,CSATLDGYTF,TGCAGTGCCACGCTGGATGGCTACACCTTC